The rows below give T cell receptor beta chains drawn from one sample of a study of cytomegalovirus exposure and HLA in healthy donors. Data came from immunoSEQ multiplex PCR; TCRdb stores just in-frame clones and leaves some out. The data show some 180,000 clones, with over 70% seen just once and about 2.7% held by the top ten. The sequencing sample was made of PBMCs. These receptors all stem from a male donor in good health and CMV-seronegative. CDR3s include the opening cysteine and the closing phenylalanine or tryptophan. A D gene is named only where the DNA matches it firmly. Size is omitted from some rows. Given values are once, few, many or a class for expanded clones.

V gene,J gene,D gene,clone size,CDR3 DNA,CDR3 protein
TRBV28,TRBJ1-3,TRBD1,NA,TGTGCCAGCAGTGGACAGGTCCTCTCTGGAAACACCATATATTTT,CASSGQVLSGNTIYF
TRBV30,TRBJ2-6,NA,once,TGTGCCTCCCTGGGAGGGGGTGGCTTGGGGGCCAACGTCCTGACTTTC,CASLGGGGLGANVLTF
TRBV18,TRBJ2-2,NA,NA,TGTGCCAGCTCACCACCTGCTAAGGGGATCTCCGGGGAGCTGTTTTTT,CASSPPAKGISGELFF
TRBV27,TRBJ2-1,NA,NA,TGTGCCAGCAGTTTATGGGGCACGAGCTCCTACAATGAGCAGTTCTTC,CASSLWGTSSYNEQFF
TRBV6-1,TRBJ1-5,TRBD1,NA,TGTGCCAGCAGTTCGGACAGGGGCAATCAGCCCCAGCATTTT,CASSSDRGNQPQHF
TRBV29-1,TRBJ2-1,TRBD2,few,TGCAGCGTTGACGGCGGGGGGTTTTACAATGAGCAGTTCTTC,CSVDGGGFYNEQFF
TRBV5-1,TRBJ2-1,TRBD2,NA,TGCGCCAGCAGCCTCCAAGCGGGAGTGGGCTACAATGAGCAGTTCTTC,CASSLQAGVGYNEQFF
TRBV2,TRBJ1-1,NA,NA,TGTGCCAGCAGTGTCTTGCAGGGATTCACTGAAGCTTTCTTT,CASSVLQGFTEAFF
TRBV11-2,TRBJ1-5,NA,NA,TGTGCCAGCAGCTTAGATCGTATTCAGCCCCAGCATTTT,CASSLDRIQPQHF
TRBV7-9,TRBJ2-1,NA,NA,TGTTCCAGCAGCTTAGATTTCCGGGGTGAGCAGTTCTTC,CSSSLDFRGEQFF
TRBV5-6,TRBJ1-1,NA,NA,TGTGCCAGCAGCTCGAGGGAGAACACTGAAGCTTTCTTT,CASSSRENTEAFF
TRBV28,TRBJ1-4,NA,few,TGTGCCAGCAGTTTAGAGACAGTCTGGGAAAAACTGTTTTTT,CASSLETVWEKLFF
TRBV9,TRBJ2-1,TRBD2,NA,TGTGCCAGCAGCGTCATACTAGCGGGAGGGCCCGATGAGCAGTTCTTC,CASSVILAGGPDEQFF
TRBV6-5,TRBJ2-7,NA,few,TGTGCCAGCAGGGGCGGGACAGTCTACGAGCAGTACTTC,CASRGGTVYEQYF
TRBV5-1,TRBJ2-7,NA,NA,TGCGCCCAAGGGCAATGGTTGGGGGGTTACGAGCAGTACTTC,CAQGQWLGGYEQYF
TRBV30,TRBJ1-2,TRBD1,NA,TGTGCCTGGAAGACAGGGGGCTATGGCTACACCTTC,CAWKTGGYGYTF
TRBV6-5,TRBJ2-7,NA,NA,TGTGCCAGCAGTTACTCGGGAGGACCCTACGAGCAGTACTTC,CASSYSGGPYEQYF
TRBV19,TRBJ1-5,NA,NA,TGTGCCAGTAGTATGTTGGGAGGCAATCAGCCCCAGCATTTT,CASSMLGGNQPQHF
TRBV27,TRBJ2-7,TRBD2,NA,TGTGCCTCATGGTCCGGCGGGGGGACCTACGAGCAGTACTTC,CASWSGGGTYEQYF
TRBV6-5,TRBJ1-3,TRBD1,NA,TGTGCCAGCAGCTTCGGGACAGCCTCTGGAAACACCATATATTTT,CASSFGTASGNTIYF
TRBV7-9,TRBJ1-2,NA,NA,TGTGCCAGCAGCTCGGGGCGGGAATATGGCTACACCTTC,CASSSGREYGYTF
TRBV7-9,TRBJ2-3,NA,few,TGTGCCAGCAGCTTTGTTTTAAACACAGATACGCAGTATTTT,CASSFVLNTDTQYF
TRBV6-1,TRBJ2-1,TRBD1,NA,TGTGCCAGCAGTGAAGCTAGGGGGCATGAGCAGTTCTTC,CASSEARGHEQFF
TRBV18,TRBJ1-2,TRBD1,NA,TGTGCCAGCTCTTGGCTGGGACAGGGCGGATTTGGCTACACCTTC,CASSWLGQGGFGYTF
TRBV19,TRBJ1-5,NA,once,TGTGCCAGTAGTATCGGGAATCAGCCCCAGCATTTT,CASSIGNQPQHF
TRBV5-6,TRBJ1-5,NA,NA,TGTGCCAGCAGCTTGGGCAGGGTGGATCAGCCCCAGCATTTT,CASSLGRVDQPQHF
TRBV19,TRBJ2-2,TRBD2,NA,TGTGCCAGTAGTATTACTAGCGGAACAGACACCGGGGAGCTGTTTTTT,CASSITSGTDTGELFF
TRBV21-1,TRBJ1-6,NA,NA,TGTGCCAGCAGCAAATTGGGGCAGTGGGGGACAGGGCCAAATTCACCCCTCCACTTT,CASSKLGQWGTGPNSPLHF
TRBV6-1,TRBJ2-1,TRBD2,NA,TGTGCCAGCAGTGAAGGGGGGTCTAGCGGGGTTCTTTACAATGAGCAGTTCTTC,CASSEGGSSGVLYNEQFF
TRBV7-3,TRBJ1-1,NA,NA,TGTGCCAGCAGTATGAAGAGGGAGACTGAAGCTTTCTTT,CASSMKRETEAFF
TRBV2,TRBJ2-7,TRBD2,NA,TGTGCCAGCAGTGAATTGACTAGCGGGAACGAGCAGTGCTTC,CASSELTSGNEQCF
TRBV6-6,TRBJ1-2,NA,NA,TGTGCCAGCGCCTATGGGACATACTATGGCTACACCTTC,CASAYGTYYGYTF
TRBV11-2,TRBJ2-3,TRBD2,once,TGTGCCAGCAGCCCCCGGATGAGGGAGGGTGGGGGTACGCAGTATTTT,CASSPRMREGGGTQYF
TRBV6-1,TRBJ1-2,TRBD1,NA,TGTGCCAGCAGTGGGACAGGGGTTGATGGCTACACCTTC,CASSGTGVDGYTF
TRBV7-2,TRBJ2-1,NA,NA,TGTGCCAGCAGCCCCCAAGGACAGGAGCAGTTCTTC,CASSPQGQEQFF
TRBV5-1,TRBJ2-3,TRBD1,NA,TGCGCCAGCAGGGGGGTGACAGGGAGTCAAGATACGCAGTATTTT,CASRGVTGSQDTQYF
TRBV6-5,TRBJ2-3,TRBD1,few,TGTGCCAGCAGGGCGACAGGGTACACAGATACGCAGTATTTT,CASRATGYTDTQYF
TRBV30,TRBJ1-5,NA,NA,TGTGCCTGGAAACGGGGGAGATTGGGGGGTGATCAGCCCCAGCATTTT,CAWKRGRLGGDQPQHF
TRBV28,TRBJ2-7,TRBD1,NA,TGTGCCAGCAGCTCGTCGGACAGGGAGGTGCAGTACTTC,CASSSSDREVQYF